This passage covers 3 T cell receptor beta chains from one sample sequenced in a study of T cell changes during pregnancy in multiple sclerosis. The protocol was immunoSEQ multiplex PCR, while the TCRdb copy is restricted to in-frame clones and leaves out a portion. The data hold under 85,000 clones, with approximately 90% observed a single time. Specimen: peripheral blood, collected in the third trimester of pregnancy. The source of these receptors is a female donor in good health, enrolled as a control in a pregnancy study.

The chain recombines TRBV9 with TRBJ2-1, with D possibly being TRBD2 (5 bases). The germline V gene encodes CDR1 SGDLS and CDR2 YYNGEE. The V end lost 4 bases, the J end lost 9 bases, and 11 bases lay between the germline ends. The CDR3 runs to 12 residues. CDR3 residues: CASSPPGVEQFF. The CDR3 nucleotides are TGTGCCAGCAGCCCGCCCGGGGTTGAGCAGTTCTTC. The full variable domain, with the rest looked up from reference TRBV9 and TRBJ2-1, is DSGVTQTPKHLITATGQRVTLRCSPRSGDLSVYWYQQSLDQGLQFLIQYYNGEERAKGNILERFSAQQFPDLHSELNLSSLELGDSALYFCASSPPGVEQFFGPGTRLTVL.

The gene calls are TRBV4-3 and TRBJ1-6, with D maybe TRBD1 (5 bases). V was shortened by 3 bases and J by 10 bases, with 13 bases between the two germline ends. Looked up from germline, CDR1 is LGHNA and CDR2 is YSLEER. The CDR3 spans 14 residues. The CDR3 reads CASSQERGKSPLHF. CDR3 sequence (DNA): TGCGCCAGCAGCCAGGAAAGGGGCAAATCACCCCTCCACTTT.

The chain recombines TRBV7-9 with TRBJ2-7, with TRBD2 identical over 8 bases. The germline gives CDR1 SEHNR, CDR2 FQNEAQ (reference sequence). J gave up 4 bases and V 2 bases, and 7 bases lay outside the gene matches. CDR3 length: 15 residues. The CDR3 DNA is TGTGCCAGCAGCTTAAGGGGGGGACTAGTTTACGAGCAGTACTTC. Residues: CASSLRGGLVYEQYF.